Listed below are T cell receptor beta chains from one sample, sequenced in a study of cytomegalovirus exposure and HLA in healthy donors. The data were produced by immunoSEQ multiplex PCR, yet TCRdb's version contains in-frame clones alone and is incomplete. The data contain about 220,000 clones, about 93% of them singletons. The specimen sequenced was PBMCs. These receptors came from a woman aged 18-29 years in good health and CMV-seronegative. Each CDR3 is given with its conserved first and last residue. A D gene is named only where the DNA matches it firmly. The size entry is marked missing in some rows and otherwise reads once, few, many or a size class.

>TRBJ1-2|NA|NA|TRBV19
CASSSLEANYGYTF
TGTGCCAGTAGCTCCCTTGAGGCAAACTATGGCTACACCTTC
>TRBJ2-7|once|NA|TRBV27
CASSPPGRAIPYEQYF
TGTGCCAGCAGCCCTCCGGGCAGGGCTATACCCTACGAGCAGTACTTC
>TRBJ2-1|once|NA|TRBV10-1
CASSDDSTPHNEQFF
TGCGCCAGCAGCGACGACTCCACCCCCCACAATGAGCAGTTCTTC
>TRBJ2-1|NA|TRBD1|TRBV11-3
CASSRQGSYNEQFF
TGTGCCAGCAGCCGACAGGGGAGCTACAATGAGCAGTTCTTC
>TRBJ2-6|once|TRBD1|TRBV9
CASSPRDRPISGANVLTF
TGTGCCAGCAGCCCCCGGGACAGACCGATCTCTGGGGCCAACGTCCTGACTTTC
>TRBJ2-1|NA|NA|TRBV19
CASSMGTDYNEQFF
TGTGCCAGTAGTATGGGTACAGATTACAATGAGCAGTTCTTC
>TRBJ2-5|NA|TRBD2|TRBV10-2
CASSTIAGTIQETQYF
TGCGCCAGCAGCACAATAGCGGGAACTATCCAAGAGACCCAGTACTTC
>TRBJ1-4|NA|NA|TRBV7-2
CASSREGANEKLFF
TGTGCCAGCAGCCGCGAGGGGGCTAATGAAAAACTGTTTTTT
>TRBJ2-2|NA|TRBD1|TRBV4-1
CASSPPGQGTPLDTGELFF
TGCGCCAGCAGCCCACCGGGACAGGGGACCCCCTTGGACACCGGGGAGCTGTTTTTT
>TRBJ1-2|NA|NA|TRBV2
CASREVLGYTF
TGTGCCAGCAGGGAGGTCCTTGGCTACACCTTC
>TRBJ1-1|NA|NA|TRBV29-1
CSVAGTQNTEAFF
TGCAGCGTTGCGGGGACTCAAAACACTGAAGCTTTCTTT
>TRBJ2-1|NA|TRBD1|TRBV9
CASSRGGLDEQFF
TGTGCCAGCAGCAGAGGGGGCTTGGATGAGCAGTTCTTC
>TRBJ2-1|NA|NA|TRBV7-7
CASSSGRGIDNEQFF
TGTGCTAGCAGCTCAGGTCGCGGGATCGACAATGAGCAGTTCTTC
>TRBJ2-5|NA|NA|TRBV5-1
CASSNGLLGLRGPETQYF
TGCGCCAGCAGCAATGGACTACTCGGTCTTAGGGGGCCGGAGACCCAGTACTTC
>TRBJ2-7|NA|TRBD2|TRBV19
CASSINLLAAHPYEQYF
TGTGCCAGTAGTATTAATCTACTAGCGGCTCACCCCTACGAGCAGTACTTC
>TRBJ2-3|few|NA|TRBV27
CASSFTGTTSTDTQYF
TGTGCCAGCAGTTTTACCGGGACAACTAGCACAGATACGCAGTATTTT
>TRBJ2-1|NA|NA|TRBV2
CASSEAPSPPNEQFF
TGTGCCAGCAGTGAAGCCCCCTCCCCCCCCAATGAGCAGTTCTTC
>TRBJ2-5|NA|TRBD1|TRBV9
CASSAGPGQVETQYF
TGTGCCAGCAGCGCGGGCCCAGGACAGGTGGAGACCCAGTACTTC
>TRBJ2-5|NA|TRBD1|TRBV6-5
CASSSWRDRVGETQYF
TGTGCCAGCAGTTCTTGGCGGGACAGGGTAGGGGAGACCCAGTACTTC
>TRBJ2-5|NA|NA|TRBV20-1
CSAVVETQYF
TGCAGTGCCGTTGTGGAGACCCAGTACTTC
>TRBJ1-1|NA|NA|TRBV7-6
CASSLAPTWRIPNRGTEAFF
TGTGCCAGCAGCTTAGCCCCGACGTGGCGGATTCCCAACCGAGGAACTGAAGCTTTCTTT
>TRBJ1-2|NA|TRBD1|TRBV19
CASSETDRGSGGYTF
TGTGCCAGTAGTGAAACGGACAGGGGATCCGGGGGCTACACCTTC
>TRBJ2-1|few|NA|TRBV6-5
CASSLRSNEQFF
TGTGCCAGCAGCCTCAGAAGTAATGAGCAGTTCTTC
>TRBJ1-2|NA|NA|TRBV7-9
CASSLDGYGYTF
TGTGCCAGCAGCTTAGACGGTTATGGCTACACCTTC
>TRBJ2-5|NA|TRBD2|TRBV10-2
CASSELGGGPMETQYF
TGCGCCAGCAGTGAGTTGGGGGGAGGGCCCATGGAGACCCAGTACTTC
>TRBJ2-5|NA|NA|TRBV6-6
CASTLDAPSPQYF
TGTGCCAGCACCCTCGACGCCCCTAGCCCCCAGTACTTC
>TRBJ2-3|NA|NA|TRBV6-1
CASRASGTDTQYF
TGTGCCAGCAGAGCTAGCGGCACAGATACGCAGTATTTT
>TRBJ2-2|NA|TRBD2|TRBV10-2
CASRWIAGGTGELFF
TGCGCCAGCAGGTGGATAGCGGGAGGCACCGGGGAGCTGTTTTTT
>TRBJ2-1|NA|TRBD2|TRBV6-5
CATAGAGRAEQFF
TGTGCCACTGCCGGGGCCGGGAGGGCTGAGCAGTTCTTC
>TRBJ2-7|NA|NA|TRBV19
CASSIGRLSSYEQYF
TGTGCCAGTAGTATCGGGAGACTAAGCTCCTACGAGCAGTACTTC
>TRBJ2-7|NA|TRBD1|TRBV5-1
CASSPHRDRSYEQYF
TGCGCCAGCAGCCCCCACCGGGACAGATCCTACGAGCAGTACTTC
>TRBJ2-5|NA|TRBD1|TRBV6-6
CASSRDRGRETQYF
TGTGCCAGCAGTAGGGACAGGGGGCGAGAGACCCAGTACTTC
>TRBJ1-1|NA|TRBD1|TRBV7-9
CASSLYGTGGDSEAFF
TGTGCCAGCAGCTTATATGGAACAGGGGGGGATTCTGAAGCTTTCTTT
>TRBJ1-1|NA|NA|TRBV5-4
CASSLPIPGRGTEAFF
TGTGCCAGCAGCTTGCCCATACCGGGTCGGGGGACTGAAGCTTTCTTT
>TRBJ2-7|NA|TRBD1|TRBV2
CASSEGTGGLYEQYF
TGTGCCAGCAGTGAAGGGACAGGGGGTTTATACGAGCAGTACTTC
>TRBJ1-5|NA|NA|TRBV30
CAWSVGRANQPQHF
TGTGCCTGGAGTGTCGGCAGGGCAAATCAGCCCCAGCATTTT
>TRBJ1-5|NA|TRBD1|TRBV18
CASSPKSGGFRQPQHF
TGTGCCAGCTCACCAAAGTCAGGGGGGTTCAGACAGCCCCAGCATTTT
>TRBJ2-7|NA|TRBD1|TRBV20-1
CSALDRVEQYF
TGCAGTGCTCTCGACAGGGTCGAGCAGTACTTC
>TRBJ2-3|NA|TRBD1|TRBV6-1
CASSAQGGESAQYF
TGTGCCAGCAGTGCACAGGGGGGCGAATCTGCGCAGTATTTT
>TRBJ1-2|NA|NA|TRBV5-1
CASSPDTSSYGYTF
TGCGCCAGCAGCCCCGACACGTCCTCCTATGGCTACACCTTC
>TRBJ2-4|NA|NA|TRBV9
CASSVGGSKNIQYF
TGTGCCAGCAGCGTAGGCGGGTCCAAAAACATTCAGTACTTC
>TRBJ2-5|NA|NA|TRBV7-3
CASSPAPQASQETQYF
TGTGCCAGCAGCCCGGCCCCACAGGCGTCCCAAGAGACCCAGTACTTC
>TRBJ2-2|NA|NA|TRBV11-3
CASSHGGWGVVGAGELFF
TGTGCCAGCAGCCACGGAGGCTGGGGGGTAGTCGGCGCCGGGGAGCTGTTTTTT
>TRBJ1-3|NA|NA|TRBV30
CAWSVYQGFSGNTIYF
TGTGCCTGGAGTGTATATCAGGGCTTCTCTGGAAACACCATATATTTT
>TRBJ2-2|NA|NA|TRBV5-6
CASSLVHREIGGELFF
TGTGCCAGCAGCTTGGTCCACCGGGAAATCGGGGGGGAGCTGTTTTTT
>TRBJ1-4|NA|TRBD1|TRBV15
CATSRDRQGPDEKLFF
TGTGCCACCAGCAGAGATAGACAGGGGCCCGATGAAAAACTGTTTTTT
>TRBJ1-1|NA|NA|TRBV7-9
CASSPTGVDTEAFF
TGTGCCAGCAGCCCGACAGGAGTTGACACTGAAGCTTTCTTT
>TRBJ2-1|NA|TRBD1|TRBV18
CASSRRDRGSYNEQFF
TGTGCCAGCTCACGGCGGGACAGGGGGTCCTACAATGAGCAGTTCTTC
>TRBJ1-1|NA|NA|TRBV7-8
CASSLVIGGDAFF
TGTGCCAGCAGCTTAGTTATTGGAGGGGACGCTTTCTTT
>TRBJ2-7|NA|NA|TRBV9
CASSVSGTPTYEQYF
TGTGCCAGCAGCGTTTCCGGGACACCTACCTACGAGCAGTACTTC